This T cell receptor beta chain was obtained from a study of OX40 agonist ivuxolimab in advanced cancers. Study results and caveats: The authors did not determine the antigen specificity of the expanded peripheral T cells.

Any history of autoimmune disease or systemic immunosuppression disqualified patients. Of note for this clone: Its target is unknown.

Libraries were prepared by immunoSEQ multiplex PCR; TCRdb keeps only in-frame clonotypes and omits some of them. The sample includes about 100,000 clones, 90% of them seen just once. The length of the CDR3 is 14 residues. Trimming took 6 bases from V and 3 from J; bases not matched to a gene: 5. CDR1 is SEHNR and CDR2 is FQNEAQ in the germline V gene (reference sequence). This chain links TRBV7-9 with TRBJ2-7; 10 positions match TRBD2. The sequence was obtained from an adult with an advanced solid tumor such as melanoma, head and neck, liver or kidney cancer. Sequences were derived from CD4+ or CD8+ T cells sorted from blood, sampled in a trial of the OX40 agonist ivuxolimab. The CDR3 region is CASRPTSGRYEQYF. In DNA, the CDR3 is TGTGCCAGCAGGCCGACTAGCGGGCGCTACGAGCAGTACTTC.